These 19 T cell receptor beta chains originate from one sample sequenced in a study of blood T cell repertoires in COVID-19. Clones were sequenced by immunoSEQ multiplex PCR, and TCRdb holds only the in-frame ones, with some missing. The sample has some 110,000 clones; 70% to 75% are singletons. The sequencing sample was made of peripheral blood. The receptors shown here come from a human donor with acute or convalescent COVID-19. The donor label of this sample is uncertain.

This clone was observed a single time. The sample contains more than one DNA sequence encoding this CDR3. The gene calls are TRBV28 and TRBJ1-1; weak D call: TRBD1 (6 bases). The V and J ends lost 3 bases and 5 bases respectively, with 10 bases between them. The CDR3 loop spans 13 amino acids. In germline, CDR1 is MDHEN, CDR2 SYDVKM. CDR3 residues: CASSFRGGTEAFF. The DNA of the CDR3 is TGTGCCAGCAGTTTCAGGGGAGGGACTGAAGCTTTCTTT. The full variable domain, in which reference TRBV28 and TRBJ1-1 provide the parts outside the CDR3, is DVKVTQSSRYLVKRTGEKVFLECVQDMDHENMFWYRQDPGLGLRLIYFSYDVKMKEKGDIPEGYSVSREKKERFSLILESASTNQTSMYLCASSFRGGTEAFFGQGTRLTVV.

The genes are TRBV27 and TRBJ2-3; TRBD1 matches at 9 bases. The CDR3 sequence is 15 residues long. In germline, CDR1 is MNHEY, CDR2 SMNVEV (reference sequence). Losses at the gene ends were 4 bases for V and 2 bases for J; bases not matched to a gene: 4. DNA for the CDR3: TGTGCCAGCAGTTACGGGACAGGGCCCACAGATACGCAGTATTTT. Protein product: CASSYGTGPTDTQYF.

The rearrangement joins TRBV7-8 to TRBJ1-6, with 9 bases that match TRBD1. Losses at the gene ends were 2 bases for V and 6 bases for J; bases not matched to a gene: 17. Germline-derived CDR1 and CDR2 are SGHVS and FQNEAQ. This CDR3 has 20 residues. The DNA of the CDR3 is TGTGCCAGCAGCTTACTGGGCGGGACAGGGCCTTACAGTTCTAATTCACCCCTCCACTTT. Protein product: CASSLLGGTGPYSSNSPLHF.

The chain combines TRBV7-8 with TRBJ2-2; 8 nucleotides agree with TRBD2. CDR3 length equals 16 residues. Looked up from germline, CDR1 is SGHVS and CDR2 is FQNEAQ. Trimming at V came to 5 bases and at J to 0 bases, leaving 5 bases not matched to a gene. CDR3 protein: CASSGRGGPNTGELFF. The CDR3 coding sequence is TGTGCCAGCAGCGGCCGGGGGGGACCGAACACCGGGGAGCTGTTTTTT.

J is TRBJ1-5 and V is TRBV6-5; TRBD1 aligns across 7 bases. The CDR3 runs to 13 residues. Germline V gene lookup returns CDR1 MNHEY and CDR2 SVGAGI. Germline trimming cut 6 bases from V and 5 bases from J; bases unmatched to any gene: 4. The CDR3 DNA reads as TGTGCCAGCAGCGGACAGGTCTATCAGCCCCAGCATTTT. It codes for CASSGQVYQPQHF.

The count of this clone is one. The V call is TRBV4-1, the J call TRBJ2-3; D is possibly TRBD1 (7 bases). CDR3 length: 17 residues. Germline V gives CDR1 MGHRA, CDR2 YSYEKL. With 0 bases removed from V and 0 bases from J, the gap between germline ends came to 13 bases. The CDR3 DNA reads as TGCGCCAGCAGCCAAGAGGCGGGACAGTCTAGCACAGATACGCAGTATTTT. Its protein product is CASSQEAGQSSTDTQYF.

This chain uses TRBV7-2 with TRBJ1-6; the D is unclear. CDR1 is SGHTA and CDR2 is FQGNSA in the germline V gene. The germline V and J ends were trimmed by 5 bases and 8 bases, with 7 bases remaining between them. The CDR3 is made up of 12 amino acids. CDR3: CASSDQYSPLHF. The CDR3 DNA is TGTGCCAGCAGCGATCAGTATTCACCCCTCCACTTT.

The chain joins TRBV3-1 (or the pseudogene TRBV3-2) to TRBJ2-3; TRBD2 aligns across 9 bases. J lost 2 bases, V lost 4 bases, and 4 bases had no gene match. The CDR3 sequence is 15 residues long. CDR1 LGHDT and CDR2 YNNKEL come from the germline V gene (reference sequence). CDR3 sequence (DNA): TGTGCCAGCAGCCTAAGCGGGGGGCTCACAGATACGCAGTATTTT. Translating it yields CASSLSGGLTDTQYF.

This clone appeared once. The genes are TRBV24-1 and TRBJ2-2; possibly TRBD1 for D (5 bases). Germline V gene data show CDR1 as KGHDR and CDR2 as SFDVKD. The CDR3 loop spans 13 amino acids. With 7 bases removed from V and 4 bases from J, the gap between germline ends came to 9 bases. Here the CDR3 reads CATRMTATGELFF. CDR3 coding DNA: TGTGCCACCAGAATGACAGCCACCGGGGAGCTGTTTTTT.

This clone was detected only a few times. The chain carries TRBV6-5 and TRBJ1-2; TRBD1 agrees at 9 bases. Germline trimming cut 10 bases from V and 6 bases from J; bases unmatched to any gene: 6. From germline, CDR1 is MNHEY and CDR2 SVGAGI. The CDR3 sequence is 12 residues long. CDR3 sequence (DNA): TGTGCCACCCGGACAGGGGACCATGGCTACACCTTC. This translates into CATRTGDHGYTF.

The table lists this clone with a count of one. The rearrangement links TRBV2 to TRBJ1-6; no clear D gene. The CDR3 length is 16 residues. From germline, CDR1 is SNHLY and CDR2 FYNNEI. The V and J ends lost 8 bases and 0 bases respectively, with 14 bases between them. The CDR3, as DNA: TGTGCCAGCGCCTCGAGGTGGAGCTCCTATAATTCACCCCTCCACTTT. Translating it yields CASASRWSSYNSPLHF.

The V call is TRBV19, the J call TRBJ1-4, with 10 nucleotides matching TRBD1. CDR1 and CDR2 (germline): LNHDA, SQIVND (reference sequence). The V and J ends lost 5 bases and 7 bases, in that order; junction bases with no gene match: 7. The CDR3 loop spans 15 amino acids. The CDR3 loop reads CASSSRQGAGEKLFF. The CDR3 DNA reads TGTGCCAGTAGTTCCCGACAGGGGGCAGGTGAAAAACTGTTTTTT.

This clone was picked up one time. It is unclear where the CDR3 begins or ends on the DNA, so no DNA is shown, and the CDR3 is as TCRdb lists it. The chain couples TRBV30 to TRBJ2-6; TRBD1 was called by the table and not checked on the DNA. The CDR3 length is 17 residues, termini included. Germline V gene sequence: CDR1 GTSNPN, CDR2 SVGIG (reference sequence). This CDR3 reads CAWSPFGQGSGANVLTF.

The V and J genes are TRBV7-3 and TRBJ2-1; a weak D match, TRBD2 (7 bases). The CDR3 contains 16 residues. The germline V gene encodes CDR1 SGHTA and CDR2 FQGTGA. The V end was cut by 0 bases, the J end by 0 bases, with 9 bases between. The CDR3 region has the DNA TGTGCCAGCAGCTTAACAAGGGGGGGCTCCTACAATGAGCAGTTCTTC. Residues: CASSLTRGGSYNEQFF.

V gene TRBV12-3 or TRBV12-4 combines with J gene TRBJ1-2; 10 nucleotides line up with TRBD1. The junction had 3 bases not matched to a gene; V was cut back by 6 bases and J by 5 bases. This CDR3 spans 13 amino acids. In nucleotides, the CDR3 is TGTGCCAGCAGGGTGGGACAGGGGTATGGCTACACCTTC. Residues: CASRVGQGYGYTF.

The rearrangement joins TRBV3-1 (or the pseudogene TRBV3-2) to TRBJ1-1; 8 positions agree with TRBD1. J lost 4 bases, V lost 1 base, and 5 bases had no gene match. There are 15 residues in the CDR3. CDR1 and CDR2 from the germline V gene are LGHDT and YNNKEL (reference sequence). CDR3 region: CASSQVTGGPTEAFF. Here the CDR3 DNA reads TGTGCCAGCAGCCAAGTTACAGGGGGTCCCACTGAAGCTTTCTTT.

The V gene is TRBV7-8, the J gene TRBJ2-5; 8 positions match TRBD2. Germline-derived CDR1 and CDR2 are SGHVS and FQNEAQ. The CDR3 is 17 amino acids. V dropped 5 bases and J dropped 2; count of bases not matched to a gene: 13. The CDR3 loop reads CASSPRGAGGKQETQYF. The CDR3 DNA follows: TGTGCCAGCAGCCCCCGGGGGGCGGGGGGCAAACAAGAGACCCAGTACTTC. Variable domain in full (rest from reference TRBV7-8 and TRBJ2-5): GAGVSQSPRYKVAKRGQDVALRCDPISGHVSLFWYQQALGQGPEFLTYFQNEAQLDKSGLPSDRFFAERPEGSVSTLKIQRTQQEDSAVYLCASSPRGAGGKQETQYFGPGTRLLVL.

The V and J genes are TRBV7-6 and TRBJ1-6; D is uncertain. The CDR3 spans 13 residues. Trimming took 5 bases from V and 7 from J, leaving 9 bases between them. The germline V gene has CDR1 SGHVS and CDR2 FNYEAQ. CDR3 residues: CASSATRNSPLHF. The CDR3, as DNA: TGTGCCAGCAGCGCAACGAGGAATTCACCCCTCCACTTT.

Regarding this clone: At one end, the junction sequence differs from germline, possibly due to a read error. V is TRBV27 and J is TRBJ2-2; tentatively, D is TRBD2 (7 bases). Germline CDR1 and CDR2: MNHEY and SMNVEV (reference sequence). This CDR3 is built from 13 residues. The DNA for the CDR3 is TGTGCCAGCAGTTTAGTGCAAGGGGGGGGGCTGTTTTTT. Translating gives CASSLVQGGGLFF.